This T cell receptor (beta chain) comes out of a study of blood T cell repertoires in COVID-19 (dated by TCRdb to the early 2020s). The study in broad terms: Samples covering the acute and convalescent phases of COVID-19 were provided by collaborators in the United States, Italy and Spain. The repertoires were made available in a free public database intended to serve as a resource for research on the immune response to SARS-CoV-2. The samples were drawn from the first 160 participants of the ongoing ImmuneRACE study and from 1,254 subjects provided by 6 global collaborators. HLA class I and class II types, where available, came from metadata supplied by the sample provider rather than from assay-based typing. The dataset comprised deeply sampled blood TCRbeta repertoires from subjects exposed to, actively infected with, or recovered from COVID-19. The prospective study material was composed of cDNA or gDNA derived from T cells, B-cell-depleted T cells, or PBMCs. Nearly every sample came with metadata listing a de-identified subject ID, COVID-19 status, age in years and sex. Broader findings and caveats from the paper: The amount of clinical and demographic metadata varied by source and participant and was provided uncurated.

For CDR1 and CDR2, the germline V gene (reference sequence) lists MNHEY and SMNVEV. The cysteine opens and the phenylalanine closes a CDR3 of 16 amino acids. The read is trimmed to its CDR3 DNA, 48 bases read in frame from base 1. V lost 6 bases and J lost 5 bases, and the count of bases not matched to a germline gene is 15. As regards this clone: The antigen it binds to is not known. Per-base qualities were not stored, and no clone one base away is much larger.

In the prospective study, participants were about 18 to 100 years old, resided in fewer than 25 geographic areas of the United States, and were enrolled through a virtual design. To assign participants to cohorts, the prospective study relied on clinical history that participants themselves reported in a screening survey and a study questionnaire. Each participant in the prospective study had whole blood, serum and a nasopharyngeal or oropharyngeal swab collected by mobile phlebotomists. Participants in the prospective study had the option to provide additional blood draws and questionnaires over a roughly 2-month period. Prospective study blood samples were shipped either frozen or at room temperature before DNA extraction. TCRbeta CDR3 regions were amplified from genomic DNA by means of the immunoSEQ Assay, a bias-controlled multiplex PCR. Per the source publication's procedure: Nucleated cell counts per sample were estimated from amplification of reference gene primers within the assay. Sequence reads were collapsed and filtered to measure the absolute abundance of every unique TCRbeta CDR3 rearrangement. For each sample, productive Simpson clonality was calculated as the square root of Simpson's diversity index over productive rearrangements. Imported from immuneACCESS, the table was reduced by TCRdb to in-frame sequences with V and J called. These copies leave out some clones; in studies compared against another copy, an unresolved V gene accounts for under half, and the cause of the remainder is not known. The DNA was the basis for D and trimming; V, J and clone size are from that table. This sample holds hundreds of thousands of clones; 80% were observed only once. The ten largest account for around 4.7% of the sample.

Material: PBMCs or T cells enriched from blood (not recorded which). This clonotype was obtained from a man younger than 45 with acute COVID-19. This receptor chain uses TRBV27 and TRBJ1-1; the central 7 bases match TRBD1. This receptor has the CDR3 CASSRGRQGWGTEAFF. The DNA sequence is as follows: TGTGCCAGCAGCCGCGGAAGACAGGGTTGGGGAACTGAAGCTTTCTTT.